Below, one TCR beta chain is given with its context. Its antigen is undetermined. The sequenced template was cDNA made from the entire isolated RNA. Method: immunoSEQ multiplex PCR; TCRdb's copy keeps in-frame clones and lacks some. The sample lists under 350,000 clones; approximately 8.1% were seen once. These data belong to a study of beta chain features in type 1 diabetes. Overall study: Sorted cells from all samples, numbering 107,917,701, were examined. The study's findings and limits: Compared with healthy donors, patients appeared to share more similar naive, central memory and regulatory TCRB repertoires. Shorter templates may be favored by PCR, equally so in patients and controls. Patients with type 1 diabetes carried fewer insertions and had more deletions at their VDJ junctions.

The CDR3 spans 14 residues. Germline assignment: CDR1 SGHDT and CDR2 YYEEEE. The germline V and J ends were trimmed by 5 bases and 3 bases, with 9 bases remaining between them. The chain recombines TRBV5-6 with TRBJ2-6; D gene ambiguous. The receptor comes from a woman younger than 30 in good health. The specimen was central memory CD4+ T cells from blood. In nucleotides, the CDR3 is TGTGCCAGCAGGGGATCGGGTGGGGCCAACGTCCTGACTTTC. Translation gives CASRGSGGANVLTF.